This TCR beta chain was sequenced in a study of spatial heterogeneity in lung cancer. TCRdb re-called the 5' RACE reads through MiXCR, storing one row per CDR3 protein. The sample lists under 150,000 distinct CDR3 sequences; 9.5% to 15% were seen once. Time point noted: blood at routine non-recurrence follow-up after resection. Whole RNA obtained from tumor, nontumor lung or frozen PBMC underwent sequencing without sorting. The CDR3 is 15 residues long. Germline CDR1 SGHVS, CDR2 FNYEAQ. V was clipped by 4 bases and J by 5 bases; unmatched bases: 8. The chain uses TRBV7-6 and TRBJ2-7; the match to TRBD2 covers 10 bases. Sequencing was performed on PBMCs, taken at follow-up. The receptor was derived from a male donor with early-stage non-small cell lung cancer. The CDR3 region has the DNA TGTGCCAGCAGCTCCCAGCGGGGGGGTTTACACGAGCAGTACTTC. It codes for CASSSQRGGLHEQYF.